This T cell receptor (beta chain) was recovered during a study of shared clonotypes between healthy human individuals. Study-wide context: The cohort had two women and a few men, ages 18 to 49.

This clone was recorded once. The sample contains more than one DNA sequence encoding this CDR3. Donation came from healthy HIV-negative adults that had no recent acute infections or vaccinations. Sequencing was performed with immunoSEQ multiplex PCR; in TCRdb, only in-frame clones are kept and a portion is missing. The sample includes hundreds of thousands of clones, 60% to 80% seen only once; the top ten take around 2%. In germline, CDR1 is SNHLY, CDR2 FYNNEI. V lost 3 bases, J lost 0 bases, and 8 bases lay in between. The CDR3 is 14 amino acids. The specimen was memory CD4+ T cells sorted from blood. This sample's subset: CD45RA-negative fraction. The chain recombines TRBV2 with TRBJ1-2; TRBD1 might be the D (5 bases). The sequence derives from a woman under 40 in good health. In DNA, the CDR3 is TGTGCCAGCAGTGAGAGGGGCGCTAACTATGGCTACACCTTC. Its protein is CASSERGANYGYTF.